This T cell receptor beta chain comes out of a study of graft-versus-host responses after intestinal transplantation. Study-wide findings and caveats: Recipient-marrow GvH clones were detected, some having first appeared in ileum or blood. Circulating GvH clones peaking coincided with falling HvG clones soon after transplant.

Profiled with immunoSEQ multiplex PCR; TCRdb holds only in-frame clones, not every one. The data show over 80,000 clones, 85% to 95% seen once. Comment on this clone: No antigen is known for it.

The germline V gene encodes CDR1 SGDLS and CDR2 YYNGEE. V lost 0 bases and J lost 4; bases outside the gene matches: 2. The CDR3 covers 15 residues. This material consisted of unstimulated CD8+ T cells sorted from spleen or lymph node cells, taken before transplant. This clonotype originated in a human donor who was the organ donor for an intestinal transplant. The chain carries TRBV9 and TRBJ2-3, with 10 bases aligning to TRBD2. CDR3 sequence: CASSVGTSGADTQYF. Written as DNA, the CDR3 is TGTGCCAGCAGCGTAGGGACTAGCGGAGCAGATACGCAGTATTTT.